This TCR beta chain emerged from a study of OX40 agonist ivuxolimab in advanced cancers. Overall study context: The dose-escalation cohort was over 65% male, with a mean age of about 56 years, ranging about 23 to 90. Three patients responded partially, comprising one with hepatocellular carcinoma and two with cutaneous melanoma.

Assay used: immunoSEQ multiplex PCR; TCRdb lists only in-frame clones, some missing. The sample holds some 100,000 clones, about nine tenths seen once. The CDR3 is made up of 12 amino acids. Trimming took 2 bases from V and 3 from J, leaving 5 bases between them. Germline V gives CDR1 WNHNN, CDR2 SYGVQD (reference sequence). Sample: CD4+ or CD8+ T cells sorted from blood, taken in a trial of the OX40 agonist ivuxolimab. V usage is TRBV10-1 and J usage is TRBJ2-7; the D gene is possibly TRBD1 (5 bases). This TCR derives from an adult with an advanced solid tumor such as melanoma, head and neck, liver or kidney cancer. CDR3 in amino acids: CASSERGYEQYF. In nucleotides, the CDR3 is TGCGCCAGCAGTGAGAGGGGCTACGAGCAGTACTTC.